The rows below give T cell receptor beta chains drawn from one sample of a study of response to subunit inactivated influenza vaccine. TCRdb ran MiXCR on the RT-PCR reads and lists one entry per CDR3 protein. The table has about 190,000 distinct CDR3 sequences, around an eighth seen once. Specimen: CD8+ T cells sorted from PBMCs, collected 5 to 6 days after vaccination. The receptors originated from a man aged 50 to 60 who received an inactivated influenza vaccine. Each CDR3 is given with its conserved first and last residue. The order of the fields is clone size, V gene, D gene, J gene, CDR3 protein, CDR3 DNA. The D gene is left open where the match is weak. Size values are once, few and many counts, or a class for expanded clones, and some rows have none.

NA,TRBV28,NA,TRBJ2-7,CASSLVIGSYEQYF,TGTGCCAGCAGTTTAGTGATAGGCTCCTACGAGCAGTACTTC
few,TRBV6-2/TRBV6-3,NA,TRBJ1-1,CASWEVGQFAEAFF,TGTGCCAGCTGGGAGGTGGGACAATTCGCTGAAGCTTTCTTT
NA,TRBV7-9,NA,TRBJ2-3,CASSSTEETADTQYF,TGTGCCAGCAGCTCAACCGAGGAAACGGCGGATACGCAGTATTTT
NA,TRBV7-3,TRBD2,TRBJ2-3,CASSPTSGRTDTQYF,TGTGCCAGCAGCCCGACTAGCGGGAGGACAGATACGCAGTATTTT
few,TRBV10-1,TRBD1,TRBJ2-7,CASSELGTGGLEQYF,TGCGCCAGCAGTGAGTTAGGGACAGGGGGCCTCGAGCAGTACTTC
NA,TRBV7-6,NA,TRBJ2-5,CASSSGYGVRKTQYF,TGTGCCAGCAGCTCCGGTTATGGGGTCCGGAAGACCCAGTACTTC
NA,TRBV18,TRBD1,TRBJ2-7,CASSPAPGQGSYEQYF,TGTGCCAGCTCACCCGCCCCGGGACAGGGATCCTACGAGCAGTACTTC
few,TRBV4-3,TRBD1,TRBJ2-2,CASSRDRALNTGELFF,TGCGCCAGCAGCCGGGACAGGGCACTGAACACCGGGGAGCTGTTTTTT
many,TRBV2,TRBD2,TRBJ2-3,CASSPRGLAGGPTDTQYF,TGTGCCAGCAGTCCGAGAGGACTAGCGGGGGGGCCAACAGATACGCAGTATTTT
many,TRBV4-2,TRBD2,TRBJ2-5,CASSQEWQGLAGGRETQYF,TGTGCCAGCAGCCAAGAATGGCAGGGACTAGCGGGAGGGCGAGAGACCCAGTACTTC
NA,TRBV19,NA,TRBJ2-5,CASSTDVEQETQYF,TGTGCCAGTTCAACCGATGTGGAGCAAGAGACCCAGTACTTC
many,TRBV24-1,NA,TRBJ2-2,CATSDLWSPGELFF,TGTGCCACCAGTGATTTATGGAGTCCCGGGGAGCTGTTTTTT
many,TRBV29-1,TRBD1,TRBJ2-1,CSGGQGGSYNEQFF,TGCAGCGGGGGACAGGGCGGGTCCTACAATGAGCAGTTCTTC
NA,TRBV20-1,TRBD2,TRBJ2-7,CSAREEGTGGPTYEQYF,TGCAGTGCTAGAGAGGAGGGAACGGGGGGACCAACTTACGAGCAGTACTTC
many,TRBV11-2,NA,TRBJ2-3,CASSLGGSTDTQYF,TGTGCCAGCTCACTAGGGGGTAGCACAGATACGCAGTATTTT
many,TRBV4-1,NA,TRBJ2-7,CASSQWLLYEQYF,TGCGCCAGCAGTCAGTGGCTACTCTACGAGCAGTACTTC
few,TRBV12-3/TRBV12-4,NA,TRBJ2-1,CASSGTPSSYNEQFF,TGTGCCAGCAGCGGGACCCCAAGCTCCTACAATGAGCAGTTCTTC